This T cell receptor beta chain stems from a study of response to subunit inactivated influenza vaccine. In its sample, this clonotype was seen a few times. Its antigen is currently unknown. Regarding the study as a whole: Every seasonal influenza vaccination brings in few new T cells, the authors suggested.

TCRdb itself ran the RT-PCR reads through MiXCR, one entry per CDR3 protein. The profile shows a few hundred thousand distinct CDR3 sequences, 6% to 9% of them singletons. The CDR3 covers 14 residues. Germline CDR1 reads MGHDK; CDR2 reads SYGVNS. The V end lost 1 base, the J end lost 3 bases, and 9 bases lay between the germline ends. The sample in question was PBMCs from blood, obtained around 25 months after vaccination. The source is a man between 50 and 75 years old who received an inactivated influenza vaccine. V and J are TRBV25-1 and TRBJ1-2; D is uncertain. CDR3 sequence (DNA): TGTGCCAGCAGTGAATGGGTCAGCGACTATGGCTACACCTTC. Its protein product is CASSEWVSDYGYTF.